These 5 T cell receptor beta chains originate from one sample sequenced in a study of regulatory T cells in long-lasting Graves disease. Building the TCR beta libraries relied on iRepertoire HTBI primers, and CDR3 regions underwent Arm-PCR. TCRdb redid the calling of the multiplex PCR reads with MiXCR, one entry per CDR3 protein. The sample records 510,000 or so distinct CDR3 sequences, more than 10% being singletons. Time point defined: newly diagnosed GD, antithyroid drugs for less than 3 months. With RNA extracted from PBMCs as input, the TCR library was made. The same sample was also studied in work on T cells in Graves' hyperthyroidism and ophthalmopathy.

The sequencing used peripheral blood mononuclear cells (PBMCs), collected at new diagnosis, from a patient treated with antithyroid drugs. These receptors came from a woman aged 25 to 39 with Graves disease.

This clonotype has ten or more counts. This chain uses TRBV2 with TRBJ2-2; 7 nucleotides agree with TRBD1. The CDR3 totals 12 residues. V gave up 7 bases and J gave up 6 bases; unmatched junction bases: 2. Germline V gene lookup returns CDR1 SNHLY and CDR2 FYNNEI. This CDR3 is CASKGQAGELFF. The CDR3 DNA is TGTGCCAGCAAAGGACAGGCCGGGGAGCTGTTTTTT.

This clonotype is medium-sized (0.01 to 0.1%) by share. The chain links TRBV28 to TRBJ1-2; D is uncertain. CDR1 MDHEN and CDR2 SYDVKM come from the germline V gene. The CDR3 contains 13 residues. V gave up 3 bases and J gave up 8 bases, with 13 bases separating them. In nucleotides, the CDR3 is TGTGCCAGCAGTTTCCTCCCCGTCCGGGGCTACACCTTC. Translation: CASSFLPVRGYTF.

The gene calls are TRBV7-2 and TRBJ2-2; D may be TRBD2 (5 bases). The CDR3 totals 11 residues. Per the germline V gene, CDR1 is SGHTA and CDR2 is FQGNSA. Trimming shortened V by 5 bases and J by 17 bases, and 15 bases separated the two germline ends. The DNA for the CDR3 is TGTGCCAGCAGCCAACACCGGGGAGCTTTTTTT. It codes for CASSQHRGAFF. Full variable domain (rest looked up from reference TRBV7-2 and TRBJ2-2): GAGVSQSPSNKVTEKGKDVELRCDPISGHTALYWYRQSLGQGLEFLIYFQGNSAPDKSGLPSDRFSAERTGGSVSTLTIQRTQQEDSAVYLCASSQHRGAFFGEGSRLTVL.

This clonotype was seen ten or more times. The chain has TRBV14 and TRBJ2-5; no firm D call. Trimming removed 0 bases from V and 5 bases from J, with 13 bases in between. The CDR3 length is 15 residues. Germline V CDR1 and CDR2: SGHDN, FVKESK. Here the CDR3 reads CASSQDRPPAETQYF. The DNA for the CDR3 is TGTGCCAGCAGCCAAGATCGTCCTCCTGCGGAGACCCAGTACTTC.

At least ten counts were recorded for this clonotype. This chain links TRBV3-1 with TRBJ2-1; 9 nucleotides match TRBD2. CDR3 length equals 15 residues. Trimming took 4 bases from V and 2 from J; bases not matched to a gene: 3. Germline V lookup: CDR1 LGHDT, CDR2 YNNKEL (reference sequence). CDR3 amino acids: CASSPSGIAYNEQFF. In nucleotides, the CDR3 is TGTGCCAGCAGCCCTAGCGGGATAGCCTACAATGAGCAGTTCTTC.